The rows below give T cell receptor beta chains drawn from one sample of a study of OX40 agonist ivuxolimab in advanced cancers. Repertoires were generated with immunoSEQ multiplex PCR, while TCRdb's copy carries only in-frame clones and drops some. The sample has around 18,000 clones, 83% seen once; the top ten hold 13%. The sequenced sample was CD4+ or CD8+ T cells sorted from blood, obtained in a trial of the OX40 agonist ivuxolimab. These receptors were taken from an adult with an advanced solid tumor such as melanoma, head and neck, liver or kidney cancer. Each CDR3 is given without its conserved first and last residue.

>TRBV5-6
ASSLDRASGGYT
>TRBV5-1
ASSYSGDQPQH
>TRBV19
ASSHGTSGLYEQY
>TRBV27
ASSPNDPQRGELF
>TRBV11-2
ASRDFMGGADEQY
>TRBV6-4
ASSDSTWDRGRGQF
>TRBV6-1
ASMRLAGADTQY
>TRBV4-1
ASSQLLLNIQY
>TRBV6-5
ASSRAPAEKLF
>TRBV5-5
ASSYRESGYT
>TRBV7-2
ASSLGGKETQY
>TRBV11-2
ASSWAGGTGELF
>TRBV28
ASSLYGQGNSPLH
>TRBV7-9
ASSLARTGESYEKLF
>TRBV7-8
ASSLVALNTEAF
>TRBV6-6
ASSYESDSYEQY
>TRBV5-1
ASSGEGGPQETQY
>TRBV2
ASNGLAGNTIY
>TRBV6-6
ASSLVHPTGELF
>TRBV7-2
ASSYPGTVIKETQY
>TRBV2
ASLGLARYNEQF
>TRBV7-9
ASSRTENADTQY
>TRBV19
ASSGGYRTAETQY
>TRBV2
ASRAGTSGGELF
>TRBV2
ASSYRLRSGNTIY
>TRBV19
ASSIQISGNTIY